This TCR beta chain was found in a study of shared T cell receptors in the human thymus. Generated by immunoSEQ multiplex PCR, the TCRdb table keeps only in-frame clones and is missing some. The data show hundreds of thousands of clones, roughly 86% seen once. The sample was also linked to a second study, of human thymus T cells. That source reports: It was healthy Finnish infants having corrective surgery for congenital heart defects who were the donors. Apparent bias marked the V and J gene usage of thymic and blood repertoires.

The sequenced sample was thymocytes. The clonotype was recovered from a boy younger than two with a congenital heart defect.

In DNA form, the CDR3 reads TGTGCCAGCAGCTACGATTCTGGGGACAGGGTGCGCGAAAAACTGTTTTTT. Amino acids: CASSYDSGDRVREKLFF. This chain links TRBV11-2 with TRBJ1-4; 9 bases match TRBD1. The CDR3 sequence is 17 residues long. The J segment lost 8 bases and the V segment lost 4 bases, leaving 14 bases of the junction unmatched. Germline CDR1 is SGHAT and CDR2 is FQNNGV.